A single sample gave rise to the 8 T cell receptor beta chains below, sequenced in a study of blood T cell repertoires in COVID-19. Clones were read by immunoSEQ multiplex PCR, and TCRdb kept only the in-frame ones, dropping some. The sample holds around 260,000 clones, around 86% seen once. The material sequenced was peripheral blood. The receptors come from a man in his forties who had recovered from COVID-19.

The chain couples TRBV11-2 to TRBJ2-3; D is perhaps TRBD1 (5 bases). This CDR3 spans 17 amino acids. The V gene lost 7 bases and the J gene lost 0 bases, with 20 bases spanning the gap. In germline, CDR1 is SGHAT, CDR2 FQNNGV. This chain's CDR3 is CASNVPIGAISTDTQYF. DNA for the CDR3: TGTGCCAGCAACGTACCCATTGGGGCCATTAGCACAGATACGCAGTATTTT.

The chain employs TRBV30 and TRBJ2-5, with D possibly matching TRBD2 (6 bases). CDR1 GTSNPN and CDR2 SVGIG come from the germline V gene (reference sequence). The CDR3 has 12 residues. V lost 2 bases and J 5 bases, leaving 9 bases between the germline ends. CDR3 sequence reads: CAWSMGGETQYF. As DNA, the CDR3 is TGTGCCTGGAGTATGGGAGGCGAGACCCAGTACTTC.

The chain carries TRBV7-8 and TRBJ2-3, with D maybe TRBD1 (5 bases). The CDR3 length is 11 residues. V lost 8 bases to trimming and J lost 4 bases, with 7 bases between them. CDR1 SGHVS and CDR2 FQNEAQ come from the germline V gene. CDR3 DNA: TGTGCCAGCTGGGGCGCAGATACGCAGTATTTT. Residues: CASWGADTQYF.

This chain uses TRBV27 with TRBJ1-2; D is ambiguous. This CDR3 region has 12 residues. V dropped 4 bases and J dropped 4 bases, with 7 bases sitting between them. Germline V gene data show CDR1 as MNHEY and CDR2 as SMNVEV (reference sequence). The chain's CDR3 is CASSSSTYGYTF. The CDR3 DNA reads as TGTGCCAGCAGTTCCTCTACCTATGGCTACACCTTC.

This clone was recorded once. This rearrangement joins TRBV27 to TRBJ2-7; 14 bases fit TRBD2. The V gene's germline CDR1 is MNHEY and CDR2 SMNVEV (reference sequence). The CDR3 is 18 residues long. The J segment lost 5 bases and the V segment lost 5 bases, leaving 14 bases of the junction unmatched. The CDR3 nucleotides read TGTGCCAGCAGTCGACCGGGACTAGCGGGAGCGGGAGGGAACGAGCAGTACTTC. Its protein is CASSRPGLAGAGGNEQYF.

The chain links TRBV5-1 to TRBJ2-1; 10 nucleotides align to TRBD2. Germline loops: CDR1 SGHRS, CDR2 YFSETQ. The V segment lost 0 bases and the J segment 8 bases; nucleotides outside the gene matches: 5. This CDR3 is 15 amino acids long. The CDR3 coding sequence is TGCGCCAGCAGCTTGGTAGCGGGAGGTGGGTATGAGCAGTTCTTC. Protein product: CASSLVAGGGYEQFF.

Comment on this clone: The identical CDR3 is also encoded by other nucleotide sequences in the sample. CDR3 nucleotide sequence: TGTGCCAGCAGCCAAGGGGGGGGCTATGGCTACACCTTC. This translates into CASSQGGGYGYTF. The chain is built from TRBV3-1 (or the pseudogene TRBV3-2) and TRBJ1-2; TRBD1 is a possible D gene (5 bases). The CDR3 runs to 13 residues. Trimming took 1 base from V and 4 from J, leaving 7 bases between them. CDR1 and CDR2 (germline): LGHDT, YNNKEL (reference sequence).

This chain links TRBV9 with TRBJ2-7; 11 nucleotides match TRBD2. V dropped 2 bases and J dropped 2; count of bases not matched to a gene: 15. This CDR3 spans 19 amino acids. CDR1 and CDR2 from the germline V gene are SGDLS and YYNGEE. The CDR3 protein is CASSVSTGTSGKGPYEQYF. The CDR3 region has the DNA TGTGCCAGCAGCGTCTCTACCGGGACTAGCGGAAAAGGCCCCTACGAGCAGTACTTC.